These 3 T cell receptor beta chains were all obtained from the same sample, sequenced in a study of blood T cell repertoires in COVID-19. Repertoires were generated with immunoSEQ multiplex PCR, while TCRdb's copy carries only in-frame clones and drops some. This sample yields about 46,000 clones, of which 75% to 90% are seen a single time; about 15% belongs to the top ten. The sequencing input was peripheral blood. Receptor source: a human donor in a cohort sampled during active COVID-19.

This clone was counted a single time. The chain has TRBV4-1 and TRBJ2-7; 7 nucleotides line up with TRBD1. Germline V gene lookup returns CDR1 MGHRA and CDR2 YSYEKL. The CDR3 runs to 15 residues. Trimming took 4 bases from V and 0 from J; bases not matched to a gene: 6. The CDR3 here is CASSLGTVASYEQYF. The CDR3 nucleotides are TGCGCCAGCAGCCTCGGGACAGTCGCCTCCTACGAGCAGTACTTC.

V and J are TRBV28 and TRBJ2-7; 7 positions match TRBD2. Trimming cost V 5 bases and J 7 bases; bases outside gene matches: 11. The germline V gene has CDR1 MDHEN and CDR2 SYDVKM. CDR3 length equals 14 residues. CDR3 DNA: TGTGCCAGCAGTACCCCGCGGACTAGATTAGAGCAGTACTTC. Protein sequence: CASSTPRTRLEQYF.

The rearrangement links TRBV9 to TRBJ2-7; TRBD1 matches at 9 bases. J gave up 5 bases and V 3 bases, and 0 bases lay outside the gene matches. CDR1 SGDLS and CDR2 YYNGEE come from the germline V gene. This CDR3 has 12 residues. CDR3 DNA sequence: TGTGCCAGCAGCGGGACAGGGGACGAGCAGTACTTC. Its protein product is CASSGTGDEQYF.